These T cell receptor beta chains were read from a single sample in a study of blood T cell repertoires in COVID-19. Using immunoSEQ multiplex PCR, the repertoire was profiled, and TCRdb retains in-frame clones only, with some absent. This sample has roughly 400,000 clones, with approximately 93% found just once. Sequencing input: PBMCs or T cells enriched from blood (not recorded which). All receptors derive from a woman between 40 and 55 years old who had been exposed to COVID-19. Each CDR3 is given with its conserved first and last residue. The D gene is left open where the match is weak. Size is stated for part of the rows, as once, few or many counts, or as a class when the clone is expanded.

J gene | clone size | V gene | D gene | CDR3 protein | CDR3 DNA
TRBJ1-1 | few | TRBV14 | . | CASSLKRGGRQNTEAFF | TGTGCCAGCAGCCTCAAGAGGGGGGGCCGACAGAACACTGAAGCTTTCTTT
TRBJ1-4 | few | TRBV19 | . | CASRMSELGEELFF | TGTGCCAGTAGAATGTCCGAATTGGGGGAGGAACTGTTTTTT
TRBJ2-6 | . | TRBV9 | TRBD2 | CASSVLAGVSSGANVLTF | TGTGCCAGCAGCGTACTAGCGGGTGTGTCCTCTGGGGCCAACGTCCTGACTTTC
TRBJ2-7 | . | TRBV7-9 | TRBD1 | CASSLVDRGSYEQYF | TGTGCCAGCAGCTTAGTGGACAGGGGATCCTACGAGCAGTACTTC
TRBJ1-6 | . | TRBV7-2 | TRBD1 | CASSYSTGTGSPLHF | TGTGCCAGCAGCTACTCGACAGGGACGGGGTCACCCCTCCACTTT
TRBJ1-1 | . | TRBV3-1/TRBV3-2 | . | CASSYIGGANTEAFF | TGTGCCAGCAGTTATATCGGGGGGGCGAACACTGAAGCTTTCTTT
TRBJ1-1 | . | TRBV3-1/TRBV3-2 | TRBD1 | CASSQGTGNAFF | TGTGCCAGCAGCCAAGGGACAGGCAACGCTTTCTTT
TRBJ1-5 | once | TRBV24-1 | . | CATSGTRDQPQHF | TGTGCCACCAGTGGTACCCGGGATCAGCCCCAGCATTTT
TRBJ1-5 | once | TRBV7-9 | . | CASSFVGGFNQPQHF | TGTGCCAGCAGCTTCGTCGGGGGTTTCAATCAGCCCCAGCATTTT
TRBJ1-1 | . | TRBV5-1 | TRBD1 | CASSLGTGVIDTEAFF | TGCGCCAGCAGCTTGGGAACAGGGGTAATTGACACTGAAGCTTTCTTT
TRBJ1-2 | . | TRBV19 | TRBD1 | CASSISGGGYTF | TGTGCCAGTAGTATCTCAGGGGGCGGCTACACCTTC
TRBJ2-7 | . | TRBV6-2/TRBV6-3 | . | CASSYPGQSNEQYF | TGTGCCAGCAGTTACCCGGGACAATCGAATGAGCAGTACTTC
TRBJ1-3 | . | TRBV30 | . | CAWSATLLSGNTIYF | TGTGCCTGGAGTGCTACGTTACTCTCTGGAAACACCATATATTTT
TRBJ2-5 | . | TRBV5-1 | TRBD2 | CASSPGARGGGQETQYF | TGCGCCAGCAGCCCCGGGGCACGGGGGGGAGGCCAAGAGACCCAGTACTTC
TRBJ1-1 | . | TRBV12-3/TRBV12-4 | . | CASRFGGTEAFF | TGTGCCAGCAGGTTTGGAGGGACTGAAGCTTTCTTT
TRBJ1-4 | . | TRBV27 | TRBD1 | CASSSFGQALPNEKLFF | TGTGCCAGCAGTTCCTTTGGACAGGCCCTTCCTAATGAAAAACTGTTTTTT
TRBJ2-3 | . | TRBV7-3 | TRBD2 | CASSLVAGVSDTQYF | TGTGCCAGCAGCTTGGTAGCGGGAGTTTCAGATACGCAGTATTTT
TRBJ1-6 | . | TRBV10-1 | . | CASSAGTNNSPLHF | TGCGCCAGCAGCGCCGGGACTAATAATTCACCCCTCCACTTT
TRBJ2-2 | once | TRBV11-2 | . | CASSLTYTGELFF | TGTGCCAGCAGCTTAACTTACACCGGGGAGCTGTTTTTT
TRBJ1-2 | few | TRBV19 | TRBD1 | CASSKQGIYGYTF | TGTGCCAGTAGTAAACAGGGGATTTATGGCTACACCTTC